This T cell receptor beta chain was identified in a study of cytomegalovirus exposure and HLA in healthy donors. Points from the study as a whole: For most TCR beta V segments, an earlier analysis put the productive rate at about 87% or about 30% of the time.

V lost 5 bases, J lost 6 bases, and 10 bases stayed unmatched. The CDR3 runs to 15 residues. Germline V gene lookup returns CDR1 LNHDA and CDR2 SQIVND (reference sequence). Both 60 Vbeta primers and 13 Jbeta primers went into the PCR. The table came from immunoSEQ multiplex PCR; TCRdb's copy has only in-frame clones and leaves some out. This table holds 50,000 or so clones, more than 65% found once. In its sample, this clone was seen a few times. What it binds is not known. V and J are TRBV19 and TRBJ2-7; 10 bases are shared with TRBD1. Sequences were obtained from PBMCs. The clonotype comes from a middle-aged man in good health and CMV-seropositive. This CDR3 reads CASSFRDRGSLEQYF. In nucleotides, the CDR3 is TGTGCCAGTAGTTTCCGGGACAGGGGCTCGCTCGAGCAGTACTTC.